A single sample is the source of the 9 T cell receptor beta chains below, sequenced in a study of breast tumors, draining lymph nodes, adjacent tissues listed by TCRdb under 2016. The method was multiplex PCR. TCRdb shows the sequencer as Illumina HiSeq 2000. Using fastp at Q25 and MiXCR, TCRdb reprocessed the public reads and kept productive beta chains. When rows share a CDR3 protein, they turn into one entry using the most common DNA and genes. Recorded for this sample are about 89,000 distinct CDR3 sequences; approximately 30% of them occurred a single time. 7.5% to 10% of the sample comes from the top ten. The axillary draining lymph nodes of breast cancer patients were the source of the lymph node samples. Sequenced: axillary lymph node tissue. The receptors here all came from a female donor with breast cancer. Some clones in this sample may be carry-over from other donors' samples.

This clonotype appeared a single time. This may be a read error, as it is one base from a much larger clone. The genes are TRBV6-2 or TRBV6-3 and TRBJ1-5; D perhaps matches TRBD1 (5 bases). This CDR3 has 16 residues. The germline V gene has CDR1 MNHEY and CDR2 SVGEGT. The CDR3 DNA reads as TGTGTCAGCAGTTACTCCCCTCAGGGCTTTTATCAGCCCCAGCATTTT. It specifies CVSSYSPQGFYQPQHF.

As DNA, the CDR3 is TGTGCCATCAGCGGGGAGGGGGGGGGGGGCGAGCAGTACTTC. Encoded protein: CAISGEGGGGEQYF. The gene calls are TRBV10-3 and TRBJ2-7; D is possibly TRBD2 (7 bases). The CDR3 is 14 amino acids. CDR1 is ENHRY, CDR2 SYGVKD, per germline. Trimming shortened V by 6 bases and J by 6 bases, and 18 bases separated the two germline ends.

This clonotype was recorded at least ten times. The chain carries TRBV28 and TRBJ2-2; no reliable D call. CDR3 length: 16 residues. Germline CDR1 MDHEN, CDR2 SYDVKM. Trimming shortened V by 4 bases and J by 0 bases, and 12 bases separated the two germline ends. CDR3 sequence reads: CASSYPLKANTGELFF. As DNA, the CDR3 is TGTGCCAGCAGTTACCCGCTCAAAGCGAACACCGGGGAGCTGTTTTTT.

Of note for this clonotype: Germline and junction disagree at one end, which may indicate a read error. The rearrangement links TRBV5-8 to TRBJ1-2, with a tentative D call TRBD1 (5 bases). This CDR3 has 14 residues. CDR1 and CDR2 from the germline V gene are SGHTS and YDEGEE. CDR3 DNA sequence: TGTGCCTGCAGCTTGACAGCGACCGACTATGGCTACACCTTC. Its protein product is CACSLTATDYGYTF.

In this sample, this clonotype turned up many times. The chain couples TRBV6-9 to TRBJ2-1; 10 bases fit TRBD2. The V and J ends lost 6 bases and 1 base, in that order; junction bases with no gene match: 6. The CDR3 is 16 residues long. Germline assignment: CDR1 MNHGY and CDR2 SVAAGI. The CDR3 DNA reads as TGTGCCAGCAGATCAGTACTAGCGGGATCCTACAATGAGCAGTTCTTC. Translating gives CASRSVLAGSYNEQFF.

This clonotype was seen repeatedly, ten times or more. The chain is built from TRBV7-3 and TRBJ2-5, with D tentatively TRBD1 or TRBD2 (5 bases each). The CDR3 totals 13 residues. V was trimmed by 5 bases and J by 9 bases, leaving 16 bases between them. Looked up from germline, CDR1 is SGHTA and CDR2 is FQGTGA. CDR3 region: CASSPGTGGPQYF. CDR3 in DNA: TGTGCCAGCAGCCCAGGGACCGGCGGTCCCCAGTACTTC. Full variable domain (outside the CDR3, taken from reference TRBV7-3 and TRBJ2-5): GAGVSQTPSNKVTEKGKYVELRCDPISGHTALYWYRQSLGQGPEFLIYFQGTGAADDSGLPNDRFFAVRPEGSVSTLKIQRTERGDSAVYLCASSPGTGGPQYFGPGTRLLVL.

The chain couples TRBV2 to TRBJ2-7, with 14 bases identical to TRBD2. The CDR3 is made up of 16 amino acids. Trimming took 6 bases from V and 3 from J; bases not matched to a gene: 7. Germline lookup yields CDR1 SNHLY and CDR2 FYNNEI. The CDR3 spells CASSLYGTSGSYEQYF. As DNA, the CDR3 is TGTGCCAGCAGCCTCTATGGGACTAGCGGGAGCTACGAGCAGTACTTC.

The rearrangement links TRBV6-2 or TRBV6-3 to TRBJ1-1; D is possibly TRBD1 (6 bases). V lost 5 bases to trimming and J lost 0 bases, with 19 bases between them. CDR1 and CDR2 from the germline V gene are MNHEY and SVGEGT. CDR3 length: 17 residues. Here the CDR3 reads CASSGRQEVIMNTEAFF. For the CDR3, the DNA is TGTGCCAGCAGTGGACGACAGGAGGTAATCATGAACACTGAAGCTTTCTTT.

At least ten counts were recorded for this clonotype. The genes are TRBV14 and TRBJ1-6, with D unresolved. CDR3 length equals 14 residues. Germline assignment: CDR1 SGHDN and CDR2 FVKESK. With 1 base removed from V and 5 bases from J, the gap between germline ends came to 6 bases. The CDR3 bases are TGTGCCAGCAGCCAAGGGGGAAATAATTCACCCCTCCACTTT. Translated, it gives CASSQGGNNSPLHF. The entire variable domain, with the rest obtained from reference TRBV14 and TRBJ1-6, is as follows: EAGVTQFPSHSVIEKGQTVTLRCDPISGHDNLYWYRRVMGKEIKFLLHFVKESKQDESGMPNNRFLAERTGGTYSTLKVQPAELEDSGVYFCASSQGGNNSPLHFGNGTRLTVT.